This TCR beta chain came from a study of blood T cell repertoires in COVID-19. TCRdb's copy holds only in-frame clones and misses some; the assay was immunoSEQ multiplex PCR. The repertoire includes 45,000 or so clones, roughly 82% of them detected once, and 2% to 2.5% sits in the top ten. V was trimmed by 10 bases and J by 1 base, leaving 13 bases between them. Germline V gene lookup returns CDR1 ENHRY and CDR2 SYGVKD. This CDR3 spans 13 amino acids. The table lists this clone with a count of one. The sequence came from a woman in her sixties or seventies with acute or convalescent COVID-19. Sequenced: peripheral blood. This chain links TRBV10-3 with TRBJ1-1, with D possibly TRBD1 on 6 matching bases. CDR3 nucleotides: TGTGCCACAGCGGACAGCCCGAACACTGAAGCTTTCTTT. Translation gives CATADSPNTEAFF.